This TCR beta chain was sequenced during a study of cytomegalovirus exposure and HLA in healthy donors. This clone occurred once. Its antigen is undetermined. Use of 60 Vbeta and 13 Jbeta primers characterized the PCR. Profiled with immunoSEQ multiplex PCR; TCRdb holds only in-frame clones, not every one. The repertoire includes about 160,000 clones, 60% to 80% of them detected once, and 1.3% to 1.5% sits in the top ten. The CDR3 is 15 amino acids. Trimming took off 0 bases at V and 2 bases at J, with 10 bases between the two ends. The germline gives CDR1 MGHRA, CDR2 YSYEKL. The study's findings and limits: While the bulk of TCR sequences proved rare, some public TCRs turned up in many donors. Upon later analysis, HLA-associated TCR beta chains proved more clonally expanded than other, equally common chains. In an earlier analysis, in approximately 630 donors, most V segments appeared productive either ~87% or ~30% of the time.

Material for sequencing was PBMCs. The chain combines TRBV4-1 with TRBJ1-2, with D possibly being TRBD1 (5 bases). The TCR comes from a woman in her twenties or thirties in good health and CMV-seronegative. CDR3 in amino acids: CASSQEDGGNYGYTF. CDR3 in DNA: TGCGCCAGCAGCCAAGAAGACGGGGGGAACTATGGCTACACCTTC.